A selection of T cell receptor beta chains follows, all from one sample in a study of blood T cell repertoires in COVID-19. Assay: immunoSEQ multiplex PCR; the TCRdb copy retains only in-frame clones and omits some. The profile covers roughly 200,000 clones, with approximately 86% appearing a single time and 20% to 25% taken by the ten largest. Sequencing was carried out using PBMCs or T cells enriched from blood (not recorded which). The receptor source for this set is a woman aged 40 to 50 in a cohort exposed to, infected with or recovered from COVID-19 (not recorded which). Both conserved end residues are part of each CDR3. Each record gives: J gene, clone size, D gene, V gene, CDR3 DNA, CDR3 protein. D genes are given only for firm matches. Rows give clone size only sometimes, using once, few, many, or a class for an expanded clone.

TRBJ1-5 NA NA TRBV3-1/TRBV3-2 TGTGCCAGCAGCCTCCAGAGTAGTCAGGGGAATCAGCCCCAGCATTTT CASSLQSSQGNQPQHF
TRBJ1-4 NA TRBD1 TRBV9 TGTGCCAGCAGCGCCGACAGGGCAGGGTTAGGTGAAAAACTGTTTTTT CASSADRAGLGEKLFF
TRBJ2-7 NA TRBD1 TRBV15 TGTGCCACCAGCAGAGACAGACAGGGCCTGGGGGAGCAGTACTTC CATSRDRQGLGEQYF
TRBJ1-1 NA NA TRBV19 TGTGCCAGTCCCCCTTTTCACCCCAGGGGCCTCCTCATGAACACTGAAGCTTTCTTT CASPPFHPRGLLMNTEAFF
TRBJ2-7 NA NA TRBV6-6 TGTGCCAGCAGTTTCACAGGGTGGGGGAAAGAGGGAGAGCAGTACTTC CASSFTGWGKEGEQYF
TRBJ2-4 NA NA TRBV10-1 TGCGCCAGCAGCGTCCGGGACTTTAGCGGAGGAGCCAAAAACATTCAGTACTTC CASSVRDFSGGAKNIQYF
TRBJ1-1 NA TRBD1 TRBV5-1 TGCGCCAGCAGCACGGGACAGGGCTCCCAAGCTTTCTTT CASSTGQGSQAFF
TRBJ1-4 few NA TRBV11-2 TGTGCCAGCAGTCCCACCGGGGTGCAAAAACTGTTTTTT CASSPTGVQKLFF
TRBJ2-1 once TRBD2 TRBV9 TGTGCCAGCAGCGTACAGCTGACTAGCGGCCCTAGGGAGCAGTTCTTC CASSVQLTSGPREQFF
TRBJ2-7 NA TRBD2 TRBV13 TGTGCCAGCAGTTCACCGGGACTAGCGGGCTACGAGCAGTACTTC CASSSPGLAGYEQYF
TRBJ2-1 NA NA TRBV12-1 TGTGCCAGCAGGAATTCGAGCACTGAGCAGTTCTTC CASRNSSTEQFF
TRBJ2-7 NA NA TRBV9 TGTGCCAGCAGCCCGCCTAGCAGATCCTACGAGCAGTACTTC CASSPPSRSYEQYF
TRBJ1-6 NA TRBD1 TRBV12-3/TRBV12-4 TGTGCCAGCAGTGGACAGGGTGGTTCACCCCTCCACTTT CASSGQGGSPLHF
TRBJ2-1 once TRBD2 TRBV18 TGTGCCAGCTCACCACCCGGGACTAGCGGGGGGGAGAGTGAGCAGTTCTTC CASSPPGTSGGESEQFF
TRBJ1-2 NA TRBD1 TRBV4-1 TGCGCCAGCAGAGGGACAGGGGTCTATGGCTACACCTTC CASRGTGVYGYTF
TRBJ1-2 NA NA TRBV4-1 TGCGCCAGCAGCCAAGATTTACGGATGGCGGACTATGGCTACACCTTC CASSQDLRMADYGYTF
TRBJ1-1 NA NA TRBV7-9 TGTGCCAGCACCCAAATCGCGGTGGGCACTGAAGCTTTCTTT CASTQIAVGTEAFF
TRBJ1-6 NA NA TRBV6-1 TGTGCCAGCAGTGAGACTACAGCTTATAATTCACCCCTCCACTTT CASSETTAYNSPLHF
TRBJ2-7 NA NA TRBV11-2 TGTGCCAGCAGCTTAGTCTTTAACTCCTACGAGCAGTACTTC CASSLVFNSYEQYF
TRBJ1-2 NA NA TRBV6-5 TGTGCCAGCAGCCACGCACGGGGAATTAACTATGGCTACACCTTC CASSHARGINYGYTF
TRBJ1-4 NA TRBD1 TRBV4-1 TGCGCCAGCAGCCCCCGGACAGGGGGCTTAACTAATGAAAAACTGTTTTTT CASSPRTGGLTNEKLFF
TRBJ1-6 NA TRBD1 TRBV10-1 TGCGCCAGCAGTGCGGGACAGGAGAATTCACCCCTCCACTTT CASSAGQENSPLHF
TRBJ1-5 NA NA TRBV6-5 TGTGCCAGCAGAGGACAATTGGATCAGCCCCAGCATTTT CASRGQLDQPQHF
TRBJ1-1 NA NA TRBV19 TGTGCCAGTGGAGATGAAGCTTTCTTT CASGDEAFF
TRBJ2-7 NA NA TRBV5-1 TGCGCCAGCAGCTTGGGGGGGCCCGTCTACGAGCAGTACTTC CASSLGGPVYEQYF
TRBJ1-5 NA NA TRBV27 TGTGCCAGCAGTTTATCGCCAGGGGCTAATCAGCCCCAGCATTTT CASSLSPGANQPQHF
TRBJ1-5 NA NA TRBV6-4 TGTGCCAGCAGTGTCTCCTGGGCAGAGCCCCAGCATTTT CASSVSWAEPQHF
TRBJ1-1 NA NA TRBV2 TGTGCCAGCACTGGTAGGTTTGACCTCGGACTCCCGAACACTGAAGCTTTCTTT CASTGRFDLGLPNTEAFF
TRBJ2-7 NA TRBD1 TRBV9 TGTGCCAGCAGCTCCAGCCGACAGGGGTACGAGCAGTACTTC CASSSSRQGYEQYF
TRBJ2-1 NA NA TRBV28 TGTGCCAGCACCCGAGCGGAGGTCTACAATGAGCAGTTCTTC CASTRAEVYNEQFF
TRBJ1-5 NA NA TRBV29-1 TGCAGCGTTGGACAGAGCAATCAGCCCCAGCATTTT CSVGQSNQPQHF
TRBJ2-1 NA TRBD2 TRBV10-3 TGTGCCATCAGTACTAGCGGGAGCTCCTACAATGAGCAGTTCTTC CAISTSGSSYNEQFF
TRBJ2-1 NA NA TRBV21-1 TGTGCCAGCAGCAAATACAAAGCAGTGAAACCGCGGTCAGGGTCCTACAATGAGCAGTTCTTC CASSKYKAVKPRSGSYNEQFF
TRBJ1-1 few NA TRBV19 TGTGCCAGTAGTATAGCGGGTGACGACACTGAAGCTTTCTTT CASSIAGDDTEAFF
TRBJ1-1 NA TRBD1 TRBV5-8 TGTGCCAGCAGCTTGGTAGGCAGGGGGATTGCTTTCTTT CASSLVGRGIAFF
TRBJ2-7 NA NA TRBV11-2 TGTGCCAGCAGCTTTGGGGGCCGCTCCTACGAGCAGTACTTC CASSFGGRSYEQYF
TRBJ2-1 NA TRBD2 TRBV11-2 TGTGCCAGCATGGGAGAAGAGCGGGGGGCCTACAATGAGCAGTTCTTC CASMGEERGAYNEQFF
TRBJ2-7 few TRBD2 TRBV4-2 TGTGCCAGCAGCCAAGAGACTAGCGGGAGCTACGAGCAGTACTTC CASSQETSGSYEQYF
TRBJ1-1 NA NA TRBV11-3 TGTGCCAGCAGCTCCTACCAAGGGGTACCTACGAACACTGAAGCTTTCTTT CASSSYQGVPTNTEAFF
TRBJ1-1 NA TRBD1 TRBV5-4 TGTGCCAGCAGCTTCGGGACAGGGGACGCTGAAGCTTTCTTT CASSFGTGDAEAFF
TRBJ2-5 NA TRBD2 TRBV11-2 TGTGCCAGCAGCTCCGTAGCGGGAGGGTTGATAGAGACCCAGTACTTC CASSSVAGGLIETQYF
TRBJ1-3 few TRBD1 TRBV4-1 TGCGCCAGCAGCGCAAGAGTCCCGGGACAGGGCTACTCTGGAAACACCATATATTTT CASSARVPGQGYSGNTIYF
TRBJ1-1 NA NA TRBV7-2 TGTGCCAGCTTTTCGAGCGGAGGGATGAACACTGAAGCTTTCTTT CASFSSGGMNTEAFF
TRBJ1-2 NA TRBD1 TRBV28 TGTGCCAGCGCCGGGACAGGGCAATGGATTTACTATGGCTACACCTTC CASAGTGQWIYYGYTF
TRBJ2-2 NA TRBD1 TRBV27 TGTGCCAGCAGTTTAGGGGTCCTTAGACAGGGGAGAACCGGGGAGCTGTTTTTT CASSLGVLRQGRTGELFF
TRBJ1-5 few NA TRBV6-1 TGTGCCAGCAGTGAGACCCCCCCGGCGGGGCAGCCCCAGCATTTT CASSETPPAGQPQHF
TRBJ1-2 NA NA TRBV23-1 TGCGCCAGCGGCCGGGGCTGGTCACACAGGGATAACTATGGCTACACCTTC CASGRGWSHRDNYGYTF
TRBJ1-5 NA NA TRBV12-3/TRBV12-4 TGTGCCAGCAGTTTGTCAGTTAAGCCCCAGCATTTT CASSLSVKPQHF
TRBJ2-3 once TRBD2 TRBV19 TGTGCCAGTAGTTCGACTAGCGGGAGAGGCACAGATACGCAGTATTTT CASSSTSGRGTDTQYF
TRBJ2-1 NA NA TRBV19 TGTGCCAGCCAGCCTAGCGTATCCTACAATGAGCAGTTCTTC CASQPSVSYNEQFF